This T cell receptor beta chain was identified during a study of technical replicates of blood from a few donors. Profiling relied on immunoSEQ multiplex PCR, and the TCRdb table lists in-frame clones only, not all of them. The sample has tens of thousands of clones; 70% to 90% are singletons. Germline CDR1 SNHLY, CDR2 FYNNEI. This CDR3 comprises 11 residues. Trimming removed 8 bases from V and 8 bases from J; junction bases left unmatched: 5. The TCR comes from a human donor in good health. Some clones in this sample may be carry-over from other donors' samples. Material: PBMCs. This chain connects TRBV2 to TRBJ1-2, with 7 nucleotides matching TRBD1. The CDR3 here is CASGETGGYTF. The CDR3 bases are TGTGCCAGCGGGGAGACAGGGGGCTACACCTTC.